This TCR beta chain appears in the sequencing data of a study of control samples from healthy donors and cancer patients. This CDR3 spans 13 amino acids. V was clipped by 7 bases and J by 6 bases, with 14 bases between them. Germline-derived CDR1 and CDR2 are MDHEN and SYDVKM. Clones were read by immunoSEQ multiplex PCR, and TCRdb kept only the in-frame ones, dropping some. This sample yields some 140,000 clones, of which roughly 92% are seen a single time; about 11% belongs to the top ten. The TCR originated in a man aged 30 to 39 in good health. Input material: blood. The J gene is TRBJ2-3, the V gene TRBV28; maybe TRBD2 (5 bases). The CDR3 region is CASTKLEYDTQYF. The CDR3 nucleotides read TGTGCCAGCACCAAACTAGAGTACGATACGCAGTATTTT.